This TCR beta chain was captured in a study of blood T cell repertoires in COVID-19. Whole-study context: From T cells, B-cell-depleted T cells, or PBMCs came the material, which was cDNA or gDNA.

The data were produced by immunoSEQ multiplex PCR, yet TCRdb's version contains in-frame clones alone and is incomplete. The sample holds roughly 200,000 clones, approximately 81% seen once. Germline CDR1 reads MDHEN; CDR2 reads SYDVKM. The CDR3 runs 12 residues. Trimming stripped 9 bases from V and 8 bases from J, with 15 bases between. Sequenced sample: PBMCs or T cells enriched from blood (not recorded which). The receptor's source is a man between 35 and 55 years old who had recovered from COVID-19. The chain recombines TRBV28 with TRBJ2-3, with D unclear. This CDR3 is CASPDFVGTQYF. In nucleotides, the CDR3 is TGTGCCAGTCCCGACTTCGTCGGTACGCAGTATTTT.